This T cell receptor (beta chain) was obtained from a study of T-cell memory formation after mild COVID-19. The wider study: TCR clusters were largely donor specific.

The CDR3 has 15 residues. V trimming: 0 bases; J trimming: 10 bases; junction bases outside the gene matches: 11. The V gene's germline CDR1 is DFQATT and CDR2 SNEGSKA (reference sequence). 5'RACE with constant-segment primers yielded barcoded, UMI-tagged TCR alpha and TCR beta cDNA libraries. TCRdb independently ran MiXCR on the 5' RACE reads; one entry per CDR3 protein. The profile shows fewer than 250,000 distinct CDR3 sequences, approximately 15% of them singletons. This clonotype was counted a few times. Its antigen is still unknown. Study-level points and caveats: For contracting clones, CD4+ ones sat mainly in CM and EM, CD8+ in EMRA. Memory cells collected pre-infection included some clones that later responded, suggesting cross-reactive memory joined.

V and J are TRBV20-1 and TRBJ2-1; 8 bases fit TRBD2. The TCR was taken from an adult woman who had mild COVID-19 (a few samples of this study predate the infection). Cell type and time point are not known. Sequences were obtained from PBMCs or a T cell subset sorted from them (not recorded which). CDR3 loop: CSARDPSGRMQEQFF. CDR3 nucleotides: TGCAGTGCTAGAGATCCCAGCGGGAGAATGCAAGAGCAGTTCTTC.